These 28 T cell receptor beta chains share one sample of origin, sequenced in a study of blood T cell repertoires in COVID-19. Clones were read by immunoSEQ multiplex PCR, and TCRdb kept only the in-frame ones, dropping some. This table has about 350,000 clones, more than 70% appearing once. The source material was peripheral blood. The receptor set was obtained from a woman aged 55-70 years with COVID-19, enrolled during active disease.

Written as DNA, the CDR3 is TGCGCCAGCAGCCAACCGGGCCAGGGGAACACAGATACGCAGTATTTT. Translating it yields CASSQPGQGNTDTQYF. The chain has TRBV4-1 and TRBJ2-3; tentatively, D is TRBD1 (6 bases). Germline V gene lookup returns CDR1 MGHRA and CDR2 YSYEKL. V shed 2 bases and J shed 2 bases, with 14 bases lying between them. The CDR3 is 16 amino acids.

The DNA for the CDR3 is TGTGCCAGCCTAGACAGCACTGAAGCTTTCTTT. Protein: CASLDSTEAFF. The genes are TRBV5-8 and TRBJ1-1; the D gene is possibly TRBD1 (5 bases). This CDR3 comprises 11 residues. V lost 7 bases and J 4 bases, leaving 8 bases between the germline ends. Germline V gene sequence: CDR1 SGHTS, CDR2 YDEGEE.

The CDR3 loop reads CASSESGQREYDEQFF. CDR3 nucleotide sequence: TGCGCCAGCAGCGAATCGGGACAAAGGGAATACGATGAGCAGTTCTTC. The chain has TRBV5-1 and TRBJ2-1; TRBD1 might be the D (6 bases). The CDR3 has 16 residues. Germline V lookup: CDR1 SGHRS, CDR2 YFSETQ. Trimming removed 4 bases from V and 8 bases from J, with 22 bases in between.

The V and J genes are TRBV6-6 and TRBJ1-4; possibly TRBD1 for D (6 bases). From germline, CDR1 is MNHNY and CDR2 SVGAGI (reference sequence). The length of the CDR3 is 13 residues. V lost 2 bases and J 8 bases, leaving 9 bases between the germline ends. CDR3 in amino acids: CASSYLGQEKLFF. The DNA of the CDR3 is TGTGCCAGCAGTTACCTCGGACAGGAAAAACTGTTTTTT.

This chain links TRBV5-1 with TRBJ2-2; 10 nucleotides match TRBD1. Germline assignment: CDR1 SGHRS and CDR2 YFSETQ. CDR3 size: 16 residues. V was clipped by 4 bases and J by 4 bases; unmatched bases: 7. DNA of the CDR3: TGCGCCAGCAGCATCCCGGGACAGGGGACCACCGGGGAGCTGTTTTTT. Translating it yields CASSIPGQGTTGELFF.

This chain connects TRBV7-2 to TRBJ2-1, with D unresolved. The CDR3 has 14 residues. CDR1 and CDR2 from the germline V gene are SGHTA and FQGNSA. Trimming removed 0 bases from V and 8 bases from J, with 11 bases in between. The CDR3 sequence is CASSLALRHDEQFF. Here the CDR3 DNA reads TGTGCCAGCAGCTTAGCTCTACGACACGATGAGCAGTTCTTC. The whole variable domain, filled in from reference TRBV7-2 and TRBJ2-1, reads GAGVSQSPSNKVTEKGKDVELRCDPISGHTALYWYRQSLGQGLEFLIYFQGNSAPDKSGLPSDRFSAERTGGSVSTLTIQRTQQEDSAVYLCASSLALRHDEQFFGPGTRLTVL.

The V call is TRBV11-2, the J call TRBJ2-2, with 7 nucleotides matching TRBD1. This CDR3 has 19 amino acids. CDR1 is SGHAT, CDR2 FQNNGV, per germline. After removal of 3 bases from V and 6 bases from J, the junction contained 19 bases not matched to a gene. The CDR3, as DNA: TGTGCCAGCAGCTTTATTGGCCTCCTAGACAGGGTGGTTGCCGGGGAGCTGTTTTTT. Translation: CASSFIGLLDRVVAGELFF.

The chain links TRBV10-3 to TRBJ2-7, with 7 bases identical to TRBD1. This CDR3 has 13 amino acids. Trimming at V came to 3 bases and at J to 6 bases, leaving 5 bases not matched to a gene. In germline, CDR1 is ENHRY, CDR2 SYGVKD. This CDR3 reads CAISDPDRAEQYF. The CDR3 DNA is TGTGCCATCAGTGATCCCGACAGGGCCGAGCAGTACTTC.

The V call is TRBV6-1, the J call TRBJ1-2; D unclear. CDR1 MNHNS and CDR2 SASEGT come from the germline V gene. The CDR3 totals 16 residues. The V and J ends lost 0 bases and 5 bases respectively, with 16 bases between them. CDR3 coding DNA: TGTGCCAGCAGTGAAGCGCTTCATAGAGGGTTTTATGGCTACACCTTC. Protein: CASSEALHRGFYGYTF.

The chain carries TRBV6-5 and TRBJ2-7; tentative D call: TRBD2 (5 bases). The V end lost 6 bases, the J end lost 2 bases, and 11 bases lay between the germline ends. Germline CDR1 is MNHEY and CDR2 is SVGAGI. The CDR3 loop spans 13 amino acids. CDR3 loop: CASRPTGAYEQYF. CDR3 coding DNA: TGTGCCAGCAGACCCACCGGGGCCTACGAGCAGTACTTC.

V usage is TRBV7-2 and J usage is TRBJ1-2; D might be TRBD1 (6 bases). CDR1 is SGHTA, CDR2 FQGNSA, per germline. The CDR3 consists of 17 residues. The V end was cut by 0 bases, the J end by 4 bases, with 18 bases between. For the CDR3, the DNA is TGTGCCAGCAGCTTAGCGAAAGACACAGGGTGGTTCTATGGCTACACCTTC. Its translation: CASSLAKDTGWFYGYTF.

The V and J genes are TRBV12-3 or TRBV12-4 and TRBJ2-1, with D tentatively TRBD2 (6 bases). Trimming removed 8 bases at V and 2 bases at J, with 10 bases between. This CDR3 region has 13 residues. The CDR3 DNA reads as TGTGCCAGCCTTAGCGGTACCTACAATGAGCAGTTCTTC. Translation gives CASLSGTYNEQFF.

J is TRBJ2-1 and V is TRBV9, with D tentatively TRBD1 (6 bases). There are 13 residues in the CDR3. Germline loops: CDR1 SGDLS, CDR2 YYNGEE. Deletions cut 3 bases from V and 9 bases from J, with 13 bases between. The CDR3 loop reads CASSAYTGPEQFF. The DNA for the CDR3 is TGTGCCAGCAGCGCCTATACAGGGCCTGAGCAGTTCTTC. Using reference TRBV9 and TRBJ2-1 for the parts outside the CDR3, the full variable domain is DSGVTQTPKHLITATGQRVTLRCSPRSGDLSVYWYQQSLDQGLQFLIQYYNGEERAKGNILERFSAQQFPDLHSELNLSSLELGDSALYFCASSAYTGPEQFFGPGTRLTVL.

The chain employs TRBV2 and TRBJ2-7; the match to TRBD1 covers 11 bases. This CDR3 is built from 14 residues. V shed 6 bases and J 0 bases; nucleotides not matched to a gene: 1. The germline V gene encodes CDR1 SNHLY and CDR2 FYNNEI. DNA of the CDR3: TGTGCCAGCAGGGGGACAGGGGGCTCCTACGAGCAGTACTTC. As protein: CASRGTGGSYEQYF.

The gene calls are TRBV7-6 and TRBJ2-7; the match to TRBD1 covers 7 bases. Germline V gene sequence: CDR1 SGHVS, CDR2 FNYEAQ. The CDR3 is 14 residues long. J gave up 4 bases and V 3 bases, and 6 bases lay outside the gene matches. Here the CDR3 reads CASSFQGERYEQYF. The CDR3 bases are TGTGCCAGCAGCTTCCAGGGGGAGAGGTACGAGCAGTACTTC.

The CDR3 sequence: CASSADINTGELFF. CDR3 coding DNA: TGTGCCAGCAGTGCGGACATAAACACCGGGGAGCTGTTTTTT. V and J are TRBV27 and TRBJ2-2; D may be TRBD1 (5 bases). This CDR3 is built from 14 residues. Between the trimmed V and J ends, which lost 5 bases and 2 bases, there was a span of 9 bases. The germline V gene has CDR1 MNHEY and CDR2 SMNVEV (reference sequence).

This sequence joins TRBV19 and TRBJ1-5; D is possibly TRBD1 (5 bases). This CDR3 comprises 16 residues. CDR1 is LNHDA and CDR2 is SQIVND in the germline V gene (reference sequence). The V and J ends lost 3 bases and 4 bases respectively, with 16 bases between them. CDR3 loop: CASSIAVTAGNQPQHF. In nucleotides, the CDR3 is TGTGCCAGTAGTATTGCGGTGACAGCGGGGAATCAGCCCCAGCATTTT.

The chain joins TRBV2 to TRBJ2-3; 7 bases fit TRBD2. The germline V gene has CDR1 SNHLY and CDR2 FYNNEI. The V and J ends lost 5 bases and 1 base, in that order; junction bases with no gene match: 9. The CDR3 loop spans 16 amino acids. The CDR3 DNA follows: TGTGCCAGCAGTTGGGTCCGGAGCGGGGGCACAGATACGCAGTATTTT. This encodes CASSWVRSGGTDTQYF.

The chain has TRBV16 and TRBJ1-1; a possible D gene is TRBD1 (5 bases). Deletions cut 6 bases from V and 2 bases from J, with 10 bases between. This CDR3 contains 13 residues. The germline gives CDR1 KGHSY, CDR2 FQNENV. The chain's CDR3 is CASRRDSNTEAFF. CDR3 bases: TGTGCCAGCAGAAGAGACAGCAACACTGAAGCTTTCTTT.

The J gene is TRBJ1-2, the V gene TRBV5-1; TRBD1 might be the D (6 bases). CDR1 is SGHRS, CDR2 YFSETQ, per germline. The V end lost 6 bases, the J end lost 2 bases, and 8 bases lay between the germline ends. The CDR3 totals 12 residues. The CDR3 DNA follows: TGCGCCAGCAAGGGGGGGAACTATGGCTACACCTTC. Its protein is CASKGGNYGYTF.

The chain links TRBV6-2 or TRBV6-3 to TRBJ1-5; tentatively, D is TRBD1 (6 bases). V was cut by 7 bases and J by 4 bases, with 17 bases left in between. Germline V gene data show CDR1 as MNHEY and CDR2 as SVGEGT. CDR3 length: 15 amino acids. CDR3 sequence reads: CASIPRGEGNQPQHF. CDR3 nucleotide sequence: TGTGCCAGCATCCCCAGGGGCGAAGGGAATCAGCCCCAGCATTTT.

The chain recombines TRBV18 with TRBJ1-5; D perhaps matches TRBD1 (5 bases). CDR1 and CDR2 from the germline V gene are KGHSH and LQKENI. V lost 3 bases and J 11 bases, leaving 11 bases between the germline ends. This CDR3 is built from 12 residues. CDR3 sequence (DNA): TGTGCCAGCTCACCTTACGAAGGGGCCCAGCATTTT. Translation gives CASSPYEGAQHF.

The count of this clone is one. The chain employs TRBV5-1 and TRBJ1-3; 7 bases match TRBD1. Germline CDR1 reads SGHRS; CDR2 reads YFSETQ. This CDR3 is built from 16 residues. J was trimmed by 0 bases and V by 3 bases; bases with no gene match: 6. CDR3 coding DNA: TGCGCCAGCAGCTACTCGGACAGGTCCTCTGGAAACACCATATATTTT. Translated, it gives CASSYSDRSSGNTIYF.

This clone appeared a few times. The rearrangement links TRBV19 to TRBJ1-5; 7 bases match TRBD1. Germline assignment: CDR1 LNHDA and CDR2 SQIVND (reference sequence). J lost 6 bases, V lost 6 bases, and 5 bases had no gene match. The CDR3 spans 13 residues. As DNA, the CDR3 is TGTGCCAGTAGCAGGGGGTGGGGTCAGCCCCAGCATTTT. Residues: CASSRGWGQPQHF.

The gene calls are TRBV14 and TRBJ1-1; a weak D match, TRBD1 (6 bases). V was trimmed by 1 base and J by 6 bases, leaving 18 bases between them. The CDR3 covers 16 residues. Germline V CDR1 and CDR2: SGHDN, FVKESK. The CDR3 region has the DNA TGTGCCAGCAGCCAAGGTCGTACAGGGATTAGGGCTGAAGCTTTCTTT. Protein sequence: CASSQGRTGIRAEAFF.

The DNA for the CDR3 is TGTGCCAGCAGCTTACAGGGTTACTATGGCTACACCTTC. Protein: CASSLQGYYGYTF. The chain employs TRBV13 and TRBJ1-2, with D possibly TRBD1 on 5 matching bases. Trimming took off 2 bases at V and 3 bases at J, with 7 bases between the two ends. The CDR3 consists of 13 residues. CDR1 and CDR2 from the germline V gene are PRHDT and FYEKMQ (reference sequence).

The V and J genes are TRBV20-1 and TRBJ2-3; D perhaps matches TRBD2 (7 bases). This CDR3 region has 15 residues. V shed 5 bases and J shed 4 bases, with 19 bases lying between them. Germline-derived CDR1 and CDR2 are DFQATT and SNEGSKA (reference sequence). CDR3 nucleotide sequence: TGCAGTGCTTGTGTTTCGGGGGGCCGGGCAGATACGCAGTATTTT. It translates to CSACVSGGRADTQYF.

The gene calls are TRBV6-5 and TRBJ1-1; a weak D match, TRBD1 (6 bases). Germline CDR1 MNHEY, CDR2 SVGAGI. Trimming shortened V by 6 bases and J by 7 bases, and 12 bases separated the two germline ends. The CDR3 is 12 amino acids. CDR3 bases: TGTGCCAGCAGCAACACAGGGTTTGAAGCTTTCTTT. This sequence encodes CASSNTGFEAFF.